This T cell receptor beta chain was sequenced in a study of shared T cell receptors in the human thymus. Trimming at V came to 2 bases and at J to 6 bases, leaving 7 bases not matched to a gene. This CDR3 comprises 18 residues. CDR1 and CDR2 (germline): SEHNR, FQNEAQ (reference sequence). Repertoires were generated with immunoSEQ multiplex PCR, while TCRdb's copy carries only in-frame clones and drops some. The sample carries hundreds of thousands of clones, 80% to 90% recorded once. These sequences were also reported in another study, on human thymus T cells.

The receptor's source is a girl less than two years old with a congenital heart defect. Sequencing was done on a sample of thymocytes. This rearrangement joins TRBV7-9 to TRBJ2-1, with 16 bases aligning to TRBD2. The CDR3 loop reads CASSLPGTSGGAFNEQFF. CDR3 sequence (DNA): TGTGCCAGCAGCTTACCCGGGACTAGCGGGGGGGCATTCAATGAGCAGTTCTTC. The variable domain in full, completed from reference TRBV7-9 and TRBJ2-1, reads DTGVSQNPRHKITKRGQNVTFRCDPISEHNRLYWYRQTLGQGPEFLTYFQNEAQLEKSRLLSDRFSAERPKGSFSTLEIQRTEQGDSAMYLCASSLPGTSGGAFNEQFFGPGTRLTVL.